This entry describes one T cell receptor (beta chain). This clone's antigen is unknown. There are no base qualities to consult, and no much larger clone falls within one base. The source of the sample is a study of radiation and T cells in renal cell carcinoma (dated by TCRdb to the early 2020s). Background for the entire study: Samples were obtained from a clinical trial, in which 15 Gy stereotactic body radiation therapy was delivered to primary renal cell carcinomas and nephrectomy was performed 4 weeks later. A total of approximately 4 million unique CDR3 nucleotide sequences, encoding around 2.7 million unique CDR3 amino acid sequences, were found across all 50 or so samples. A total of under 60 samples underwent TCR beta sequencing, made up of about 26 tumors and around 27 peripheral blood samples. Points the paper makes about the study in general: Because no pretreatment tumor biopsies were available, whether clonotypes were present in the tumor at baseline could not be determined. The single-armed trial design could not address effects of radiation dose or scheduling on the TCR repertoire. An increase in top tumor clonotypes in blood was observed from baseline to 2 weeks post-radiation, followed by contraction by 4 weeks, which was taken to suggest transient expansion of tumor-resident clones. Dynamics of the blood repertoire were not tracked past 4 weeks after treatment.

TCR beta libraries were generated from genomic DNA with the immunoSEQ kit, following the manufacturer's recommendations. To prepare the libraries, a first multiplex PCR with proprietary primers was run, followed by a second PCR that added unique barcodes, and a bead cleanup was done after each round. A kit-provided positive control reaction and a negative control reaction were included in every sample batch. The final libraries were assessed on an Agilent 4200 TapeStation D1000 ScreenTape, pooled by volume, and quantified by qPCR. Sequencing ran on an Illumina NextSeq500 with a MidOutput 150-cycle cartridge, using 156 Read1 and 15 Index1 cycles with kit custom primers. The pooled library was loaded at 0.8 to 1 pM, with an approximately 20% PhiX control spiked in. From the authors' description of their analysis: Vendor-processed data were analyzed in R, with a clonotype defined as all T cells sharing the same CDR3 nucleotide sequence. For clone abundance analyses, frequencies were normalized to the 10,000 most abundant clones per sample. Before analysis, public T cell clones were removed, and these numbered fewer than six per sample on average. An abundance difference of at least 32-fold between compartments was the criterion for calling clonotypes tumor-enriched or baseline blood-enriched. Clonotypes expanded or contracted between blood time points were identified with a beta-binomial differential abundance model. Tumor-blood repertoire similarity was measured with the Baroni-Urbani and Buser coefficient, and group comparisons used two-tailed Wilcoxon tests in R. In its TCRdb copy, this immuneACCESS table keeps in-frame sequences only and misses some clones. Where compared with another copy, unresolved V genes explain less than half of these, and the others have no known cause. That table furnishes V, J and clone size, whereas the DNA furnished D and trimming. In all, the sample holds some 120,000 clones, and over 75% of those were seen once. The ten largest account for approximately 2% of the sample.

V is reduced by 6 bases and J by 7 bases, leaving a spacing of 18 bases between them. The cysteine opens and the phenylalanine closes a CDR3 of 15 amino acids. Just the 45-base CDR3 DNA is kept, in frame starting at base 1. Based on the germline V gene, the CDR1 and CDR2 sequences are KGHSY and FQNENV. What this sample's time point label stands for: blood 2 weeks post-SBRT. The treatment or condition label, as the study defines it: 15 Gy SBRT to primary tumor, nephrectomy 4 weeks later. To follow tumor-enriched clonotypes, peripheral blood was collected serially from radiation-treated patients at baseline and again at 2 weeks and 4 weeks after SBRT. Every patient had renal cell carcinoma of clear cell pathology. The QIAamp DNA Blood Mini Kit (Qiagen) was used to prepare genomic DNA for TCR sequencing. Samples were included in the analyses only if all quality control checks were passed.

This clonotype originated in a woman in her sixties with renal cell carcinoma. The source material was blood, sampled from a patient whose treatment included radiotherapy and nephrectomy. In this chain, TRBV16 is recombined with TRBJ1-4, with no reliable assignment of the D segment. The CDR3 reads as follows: CASSRTVVRSEKLFF. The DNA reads TGTGCCAGCAGTCGCACCGTGGTTAGGAGTGAAAAACTGTTTTTT. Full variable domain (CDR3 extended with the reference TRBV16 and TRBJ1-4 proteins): GEEVAQTPKHLVRGEGQKAKLYCAPIKGHSYVFWYQQVLKNEFKFLISFQNENVFDETGMPKERFSAKCLPNSPCSLEIQATKLEDSAVYFCASSRTVVRSEKLFFGSGTQLSVL.